This T cell receptor beta chain came from a study of blood T cell repertoires in COVID-19. Study background: The origin of the acute and convalescent COVID-19 samples was the United States, Italy and Spain. PBMCs, B-cell-depleted T cells, or T cells provided the cDNA or gDNA that made up the material.

This CDR3 comprises 15 residues. V shed 2 bases, J shed 5 bases, and the junction held 10 bases outside the gene matches. Germline lookup yields CDR1 GTSNPN and CDR2 SVGIG (reference sequence). In the study's own analysis: Quantification of nucleated cells was approximated via reference gene primer amplification. Profiled with immunoSEQ multiplex PCR; TCRdb holds only in-frame clones, not every one. That table is the source of V, J and clone size, and D and trimming were worked out from the DNA. The sample has about 47,000 clones, over 70% seen once. Sample: peripheral blood. This receptor was identified in a human donor with active COVID-19. The donor label of this sample is uncertain. The chain employs TRBV30 and TRBJ1-2; 8 nucleotides align to TRBD1. The CDR3 coding sequence is TGTGCCTGGAGTACCCCCGGACAGGGCCCATATGGCTACACCTTC. This encodes CAWSTPGQGPYGYTF.